This passage covers 10 T cell receptor beta chains from one sample sequenced in a study of CD8+ T cells in alopecia areata. Treatment defined: oral pan-JAK inhibitor, 5-10 mg twice daily. Sequencing used cDNA as its template, made by extracting RNA and reverse transcribing it. Clones were sequenced by immunoSEQ multiplex PCR, and TCRdb holds only the in-frame ones, with some missing. The sample shows 75,000 to 100,000 clones, about 71% of them seen only once. The sequencing used CD8+ T cells sorted from blood, collected at approximately week 44, from a patient treated with tofacitinib. These receptors were taken from a human donor with alopecia areata.

The chain joins TRBV29-1 to TRBJ2-3; TRBD2 matches at 13 bases. The CDR3 length is 16 residues. Trimming removed 1 base from V and 3 bases from J; junction bases left unmatched: 4. Germline V lookup: CDR1 SQVTM, CDR2 ANQGSEA. In nucleotides, the CDR3 is TGCAGCGTTGAAGGGACTAGCGGGGGATATACAGATACGCAGTATTTT. It encodes CSVEGTSGGYTDTQYF.

V usage is TRBV29-1 and J usage is TRBJ2-1; no firm D call. The CDR3 covers 9 residues. Between the trimmed V and J ends, which lost 6 bases and 5 bases, there was a span of 2 bases. Germline V lookup: CDR1 SQVTM, CDR2 ANQGSEA. CDR3 coding DNA: TGCAGCGTGGACAATGAGCAGTTCTTC. This gives the protein CSVDNEQFF.

The CDR3 protein is CASLGGTTDTQYF. The CDR3 DNA follows: TGTGCCAGCTTAGGGGGGACCACAGATACGCAGTATTTT. The chain is built from TRBV2 and TRBJ2-3; the D call may be TRBD1 or TRBD2 (6 bases each). The germline V and J ends were trimmed by 8 bases and 2 bases, with 11 bases remaining between them. Germline CDR1 SNHLY, CDR2 FYNNEI. The CDR3 runs 13 residues. The full variable domain, with the rest looked up from reference TRBV2 and TRBJ2-3, is EPEVTQTPSHQVTQMGQEVILRCVPISNHLYFYWYRQILGQKVEFLVSFYNNEISEKSEIFDDQFSVERPDGSNFTLKIRSTKLEDSAMYFCASLGGTTDTQYFGPGTRLTVL.

The rearrangement uses TRBV29-1 and TRBJ2-5; unclear D gene. Trimming shortened V by 4 bases and J by 3 bases, and 9 bases separated the two germline ends. The CDR3 runs to 12 residues. CDR1 is SQVTM and CDR2 is ANQGSEA in the germline V gene. The CDR3 DNA sequence: TGCAGCGTTGTTTCAATAGAAGAGACCCAGTACTTC. This translates into CSVVSIEETQYF.

The chain couples TRBV10-3 to TRBJ1-1, with D possibly TRBD1 on 6 matching bases. V lost 10 bases, J lost 3 bases, and 18 bases lay in between. There are 14 residues in the CDR3. CDR1 is ENHRY, CDR2 SYGVKD, per germline. The CDR3 loop reads CASHPGTPDTEAFF. The CDR3 coding sequence is TGTGCCAGCCACCCCGGGACACCCGACACTGAAGCTTTCTTT.

The CDR3 is CASSYSEGFNEQYF. The CDR3 nucleotides are TGTGCCAGCAGTTATTCGGAGGGATTCAACGAGCAGTACTTC. The chain is built from TRBV6-5 and TRBJ2-7; D perhaps matches TRBD2 (6 bases). Per germline, CDR1 MNHEY and CDR2 SVGAGI. V was shortened by 3 bases and J by 5 bases, with 14 bases between the two germline ends. The CDR3 extends over 14 amino acids.

This clone turned up a few times. The chain joins TRBV29-1 to TRBJ1-1; D is uncertain. CDR1 is SQVTM, CDR2 ANQGSEA, per germline. This CDR3 is 14 amino acids long. The germline V and J ends were trimmed by 6 bases and 1 base, with 15 bases remaining between them. CDR3 in amino acids: CSVGIAGRNTEAFF. The DNA for the CDR3 is TGCAGCGTGGGAATCGCGGGGAGGAACACTGAAGCTTTCTTT.

The chain has TRBV25-1 and TRBJ1-4; 7 positions agree with TRBD1. Germline CDR1 and CDR2: MGHDK and SYGVNS. The CDR3 sequence is 15 residues long. V lost 6 bases and J lost 5; bases outside the gene matches: 9. The CDR3 DNA is TGTGCCAGCAGGTCATGGGGACAGTCGAATGAAAAACTGTTTTTT. This codes for CASRSWGQSNEKLFF.

This chain joins TRBV28 and TRBJ2-1, with 9 bases matching TRBD2. The junction had 1 base not matched to a gene; V was cut back by 1 base and J by 9 bases. Germline CDR1 and CDR2: MDHEN and SYDVKM. The CDR3 length is 13 residues. Here the CDR3 DNA reads TGTGCCAGCAGTTTATTAGCGGGGGTTGAGCAGTTCTTC. It specifies CASSLLAGVEQFF.

The chain recombines TRBV27 with TRBJ2-3, with 13 bases aligning to TRBD2. V dropped 5 bases and J dropped 4; count of bases not matched to a gene: 6. The CDR3 extends over 16 amino acids. CDR1 and CDR2 (germline): MNHEY, SMNVEV (reference sequence). CDR3 residues: CASSETGTSGADTQYF. In DNA, the CDR3 is TGTGCCAGCAGTGAAACCGGGACTAGCGGGGCAGATACGCAGTATTTT.